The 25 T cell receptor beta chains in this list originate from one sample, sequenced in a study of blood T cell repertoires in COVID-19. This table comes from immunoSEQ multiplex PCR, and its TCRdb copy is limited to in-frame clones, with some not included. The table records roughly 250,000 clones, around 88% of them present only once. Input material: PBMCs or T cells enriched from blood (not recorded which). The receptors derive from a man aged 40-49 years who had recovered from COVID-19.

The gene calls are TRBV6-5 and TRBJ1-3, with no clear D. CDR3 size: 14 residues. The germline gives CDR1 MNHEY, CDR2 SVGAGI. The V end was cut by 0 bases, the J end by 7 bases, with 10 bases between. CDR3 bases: TGTGCCAGCAGTTACTCGGTTGGCCAGAACACCATATATTTT. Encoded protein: CASSYSVGQNTIYF.

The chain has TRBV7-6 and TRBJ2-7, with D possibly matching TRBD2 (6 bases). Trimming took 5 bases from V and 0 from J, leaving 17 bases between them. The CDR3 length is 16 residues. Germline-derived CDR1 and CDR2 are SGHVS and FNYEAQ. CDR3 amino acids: CASSPQWGGVSYEQYF. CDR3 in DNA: TGTGCCAGCAGCCCTCAGTGGGGAGGCGTCTCCTACGAGCAGTACTTC.

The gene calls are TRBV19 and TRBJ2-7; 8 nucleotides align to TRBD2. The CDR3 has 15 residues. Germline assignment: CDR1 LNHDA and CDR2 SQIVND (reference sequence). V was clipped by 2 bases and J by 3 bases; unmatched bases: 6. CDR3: CASSINGGAHYEQYF. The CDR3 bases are TGTGCCAGTAGTATAAACGGGGGGGCTCACTACGAGCAGTACTTC.

The CDR3 spells CASSQDVLAGDYEQYF. The CDR3 coding sequence is TGCGCCAGCAGCCAAGATGTGCTAGCGGGAGACTACGAGCAGTACTTC. The chain has TRBV4-3 and TRBJ2-7, with 10 bases aligning to TRBD2. The V gene end was trimmed by 0 bases and the J gene end by 3 bases; junction bases not matched to a gene: 5. Germline V lookup: CDR1 LGHNA, CDR2 YSLEER. The CDR3 covers 16 residues.

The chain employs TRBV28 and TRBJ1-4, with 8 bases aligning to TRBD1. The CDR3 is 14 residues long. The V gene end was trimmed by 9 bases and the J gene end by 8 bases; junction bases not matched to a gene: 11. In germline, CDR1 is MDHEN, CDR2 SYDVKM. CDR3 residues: CASQGGTGGEKLFF. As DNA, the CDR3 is TGTGCCAGTCAGGGGGGGACAGGCGGAGAAAAACTGTTTTTT.

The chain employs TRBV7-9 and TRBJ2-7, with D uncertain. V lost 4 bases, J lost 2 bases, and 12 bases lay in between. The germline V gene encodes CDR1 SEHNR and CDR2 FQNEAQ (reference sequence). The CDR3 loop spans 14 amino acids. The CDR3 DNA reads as TGTGCCAGCAGCTCACCTGGCAGAACCTACGAGCAGTACTTC. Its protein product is CASSSPGRTYEQYF.

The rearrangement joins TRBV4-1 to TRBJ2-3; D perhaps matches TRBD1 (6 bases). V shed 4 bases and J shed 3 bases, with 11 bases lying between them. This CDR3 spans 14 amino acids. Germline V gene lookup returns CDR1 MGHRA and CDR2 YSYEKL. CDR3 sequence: CASSPQQGTDTQYF. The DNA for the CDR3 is TGCGCCAGCAGCCCCCAGCAGGGGACAGATACGCAGTATTTT.

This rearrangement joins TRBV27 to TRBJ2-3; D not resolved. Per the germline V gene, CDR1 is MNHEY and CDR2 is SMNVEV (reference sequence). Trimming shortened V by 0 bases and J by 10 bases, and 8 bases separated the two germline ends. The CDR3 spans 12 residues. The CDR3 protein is CASSLSKHAQYF. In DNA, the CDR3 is TGTGCCAGCAGTTTATCGAAACATGCGCAGTATTTT.

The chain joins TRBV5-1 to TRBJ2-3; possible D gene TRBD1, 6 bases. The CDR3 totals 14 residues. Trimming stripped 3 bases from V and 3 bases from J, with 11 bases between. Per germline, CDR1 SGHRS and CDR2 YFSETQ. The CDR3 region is CASSSGQTTDTQYF. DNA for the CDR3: TGCGCCAGCAGCTCAGGACAGACAACAGATACGCAGTATTTT.

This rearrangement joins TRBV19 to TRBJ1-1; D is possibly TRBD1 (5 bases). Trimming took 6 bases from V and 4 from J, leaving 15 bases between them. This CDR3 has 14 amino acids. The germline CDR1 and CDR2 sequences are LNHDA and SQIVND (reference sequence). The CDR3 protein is CASRPGREGTEAFF. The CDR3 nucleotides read TGTGCCAGTAGACCGGGACGGGAGGGCACTGAAGCTTTCTTT.

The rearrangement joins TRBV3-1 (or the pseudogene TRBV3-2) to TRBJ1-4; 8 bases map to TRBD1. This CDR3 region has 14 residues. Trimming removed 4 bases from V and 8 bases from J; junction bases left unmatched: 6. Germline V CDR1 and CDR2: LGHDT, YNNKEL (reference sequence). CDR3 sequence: CASSPGTGLEKLFF. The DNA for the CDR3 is TGTGCCAGCAGCCCCGGGACAGGTCTCGAAAAACTGTTTTTT.

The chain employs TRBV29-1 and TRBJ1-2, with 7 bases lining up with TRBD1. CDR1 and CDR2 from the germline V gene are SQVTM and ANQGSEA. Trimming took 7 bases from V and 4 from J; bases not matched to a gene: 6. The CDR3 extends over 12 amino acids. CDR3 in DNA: TGCAGCGCCTCGGACAGGACCTATGGCTACACCTTC. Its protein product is CSASDRTYGYTF.

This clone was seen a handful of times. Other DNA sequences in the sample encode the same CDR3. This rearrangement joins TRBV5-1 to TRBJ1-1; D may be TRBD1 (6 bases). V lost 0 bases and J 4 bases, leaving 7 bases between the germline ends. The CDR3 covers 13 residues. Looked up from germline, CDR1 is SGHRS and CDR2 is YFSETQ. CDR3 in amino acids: CASSLAGVTEAFF. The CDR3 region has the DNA TGCGCCAGCAGCTTGGCAGGGGTCACTGAAGCTTTCTTT.

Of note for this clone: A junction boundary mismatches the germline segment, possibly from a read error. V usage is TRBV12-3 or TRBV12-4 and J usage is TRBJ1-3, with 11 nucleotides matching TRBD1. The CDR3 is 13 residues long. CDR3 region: CASGQGAGDTIYF. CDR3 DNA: TGTGCCAGCGGACAGGGGGCTGGAGACACCATATATTTT.

CDR3 sequence reads: CASRPGQDYNSPLHF. CDR3 sequence (DNA): TGTGCCAGCAGACCAGGACAGGATTATAATTCACCCCTCCACTTT. The V call is TRBV7-9, the J call TRBJ1-6; 7 bases are shared with TRBD1. Germline V gene sequence: CDR1 SEHNR, CDR2 FQNEAQ (reference sequence). Trimming took 6 bases from V and 4 from J; bases not matched to a gene: 6. The CDR3 extends over 15 amino acids.

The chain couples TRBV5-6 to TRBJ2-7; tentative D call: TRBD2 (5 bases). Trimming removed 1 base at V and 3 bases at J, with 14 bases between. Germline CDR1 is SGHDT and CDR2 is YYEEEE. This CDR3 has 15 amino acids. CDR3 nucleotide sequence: TGTGCCAGCAGCTTGTTGTCGGCTAGCTTCTACGAGCAGTACTTC. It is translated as CASSLLSASFYEQYF.

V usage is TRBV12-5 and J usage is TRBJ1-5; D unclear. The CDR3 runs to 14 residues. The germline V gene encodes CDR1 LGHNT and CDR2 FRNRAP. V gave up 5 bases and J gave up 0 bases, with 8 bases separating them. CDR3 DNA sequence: TGTGCTAGTGGTCCGGGTGTTAGCAATCAGCCCCAGCATTTT. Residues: CASGPGVSNQPQHF.

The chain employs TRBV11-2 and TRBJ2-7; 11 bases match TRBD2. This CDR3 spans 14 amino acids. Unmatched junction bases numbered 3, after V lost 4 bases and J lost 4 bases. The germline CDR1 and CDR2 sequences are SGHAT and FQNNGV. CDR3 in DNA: TGTGCCAGCAGCTCTCTAGCGGGGGGTTACGAGCAGTACTTC. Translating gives CASSSLAGGYEQYF. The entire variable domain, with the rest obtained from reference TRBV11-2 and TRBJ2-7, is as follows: EAGVAQSPRYKIIEKRQSVAFWCNPISGHATLYWYQQILGQGPKLLIQFQNNGVVDDSQLPKDRFSAERLKGVDSTLKIQPAKLEDSAVYLCASSSLAGGYEQYFGPGTRLTVT.

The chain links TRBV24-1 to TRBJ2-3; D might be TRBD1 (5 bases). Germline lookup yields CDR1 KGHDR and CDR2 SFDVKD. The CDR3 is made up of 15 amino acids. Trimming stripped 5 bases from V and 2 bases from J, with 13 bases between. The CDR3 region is CATSATDRITDTQYF. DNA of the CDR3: TGTGCCACCAGTGCGACCGACAGAATCACAGATACGCAGTATTTT.

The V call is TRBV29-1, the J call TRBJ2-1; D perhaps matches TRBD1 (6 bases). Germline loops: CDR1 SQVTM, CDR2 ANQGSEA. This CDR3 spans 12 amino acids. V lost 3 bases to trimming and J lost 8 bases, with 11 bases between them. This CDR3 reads CSVEVGGDEQFF. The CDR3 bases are TGCAGCGTTGAGGTAGGGGGTGATGAGCAGTTCTTC.

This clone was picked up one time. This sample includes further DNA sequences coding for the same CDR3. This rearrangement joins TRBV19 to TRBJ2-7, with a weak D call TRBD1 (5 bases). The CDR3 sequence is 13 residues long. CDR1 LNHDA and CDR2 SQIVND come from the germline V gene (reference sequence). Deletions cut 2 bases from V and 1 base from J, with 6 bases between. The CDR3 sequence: CASSIQGSYEQYF. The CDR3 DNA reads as TGTGCCAGTAGTATACAGGGTTCCTACGAGCAGTACTTC.

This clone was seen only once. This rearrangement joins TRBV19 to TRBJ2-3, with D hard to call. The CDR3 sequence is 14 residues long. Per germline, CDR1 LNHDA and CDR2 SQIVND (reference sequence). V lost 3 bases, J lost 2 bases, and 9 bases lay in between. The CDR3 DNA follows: TGTGCCAGTAGTATCGGAGTTACCACAGATACGCAGTATTTT. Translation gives CASSIGVTTDTQYF.

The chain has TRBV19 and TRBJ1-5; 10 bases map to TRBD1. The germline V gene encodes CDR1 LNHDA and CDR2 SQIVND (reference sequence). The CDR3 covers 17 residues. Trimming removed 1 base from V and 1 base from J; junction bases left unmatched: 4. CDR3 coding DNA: TGTGCCAGTAGTATAGCGACAGGGGGCCGGAGCAATCAGCCCCAGCATTTT. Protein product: CASSIATGGRSNQPQHF.

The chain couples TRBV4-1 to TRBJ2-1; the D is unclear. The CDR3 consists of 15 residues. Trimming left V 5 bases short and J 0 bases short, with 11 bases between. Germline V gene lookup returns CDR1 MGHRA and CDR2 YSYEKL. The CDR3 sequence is CASSLYKSSYNEQFF. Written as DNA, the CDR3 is TGCGCCAGCAGCTTATATAAGAGCTCCTACAATGAGCAGTTCTTC.

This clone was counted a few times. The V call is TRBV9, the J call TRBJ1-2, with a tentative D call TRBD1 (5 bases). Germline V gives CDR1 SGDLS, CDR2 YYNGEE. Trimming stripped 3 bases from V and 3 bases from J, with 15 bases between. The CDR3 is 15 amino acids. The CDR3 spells CASSAGGSYDYGYTF. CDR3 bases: TGTGCCAGCAGCGCTGGGGGGTCGTACGACTATGGCTACACCTTC. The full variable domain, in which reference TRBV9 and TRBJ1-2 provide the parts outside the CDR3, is DSGVTQTPKHLITATGQRVTLRCSPRSGDLSVYWYQQSLDQGLQFLIQYYNGEERAKGNILERFSAQQFPDLHSELNLSSLELGDSALYFCASSAGGSYDYGYTFGSGTRLTVV.